This T cell receptor (beta chain) is from a study of T cell repertoires in cytomegalovirus infection. As for the study in general: CMV infection plus the matching HLA type was flagged by public TCR beta signatures. Study-wide results and limits: Accumulated public TCR beta family frequency recognized individuals carrying CMV together with the relevant HLA.

One entry per CDR3 protein results from TCRdb running MiXCR on the reads. The table records 130,000 or so distinct CDR3 sequences, about 6.3% of them present only once. The length of the CDR3 is 14 residues. V was pared by 6 bases and J by 8 bases, with 14 bases between. Germline CDR1 and CDR2: MRHNA and SNTAGT. In its sample, this clonotype was seen many times. No antigen is known for it. Sequenced sample: PBMCs. The V and J genes are TRBV6-4 and TRBJ1-6; tentative D call: TRBD1 (5 bases). This clonotype was sampled from a human donor in good health (CMV status not recorded). Some clones in this sample may be carry-over from other donors' samples. The CDR3: CASSLTGQDSPLHF. The CDR3, as DNA: TGTGCCAGCAGCCTTACAGGTCAGGATTCACCCCTCCACTTT.